This T cell receptor beta chain was sequenced during a study of identical twins. Findings and limits, study-wide: Fewer insertions characterized abundant cord blood beta clonotypes, whereas memory repertoires showed none.

Using its own MiXCR run on the 5' RACE reads, TCRdb lists one record per CDR3 protein. The table shows 600,000 to 700,000 distinct CDR3 sequences, with 21% occurring only once. A word on this clonotype: Its antigen is currently unknown.

Germline CDR1 and CDR2: MNHEY and SMNVEV (reference sequence). CDR3 length: 15 amino acids. V shed 8 bases and J shed 5 bases, with 22 bases lying between them. All donors were healthy Caucasians. In addition, the sample was reused for a study of T cells expressing NK-cell markers. This second study notes: Among eight sequenced donors, seven carried HCMV seropositivity while one was seronegative.

This TCR came from a woman aged 18-29 years in good health. Sequencing input: PBMCs. J is TRBJ2-7 and V is TRBV27; D is unclear. The CDR3 sequence: CASGAQPTPGDEQYF. The CDR3 region has the DNA TGTGCCAGCGGCGCTCAGCCCACCCCCGGCGACGAGCAGTACTTC.